Below are 14 T cell receptor beta chains sequenced from a single sample in a study of T cell responses to AZD1222 COVID-19 vaccine. Clones were read by immunoSEQ multiplex PCR, and TCRdb kept only the in-frame ones, dropping some. The sample lists approximately 150,000 clones; over 90% were seen once. Sequenced material: peripheral blood, taken on day 0 of AZD1222 vaccination. These receptors came from an adult in good health.

V and J are TRBV5-1 and TRBJ1-1, with a weak D call TRBD1 (5 bases). CDR1 is SGHRS, CDR2 YFSETQ, per germline. CDR3 length: 14 residues. V was clipped by 2 bases and J by 5 bases, with 13 bases between them. Written as DNA, the CDR3 is TGCGCCAGCAGCTTAGCTCTGGGGGGAACTGAAGCTTTCTTT. Its translation: CASSLALGGTEAFF.

The rearrangement joins TRBV5-4 to TRBJ1-5; tentative D call: TRBD1 (6 bases). The V and J ends lost 4 bases and 6 bases respectively, with 14 bases between them. CDR1 SGHNT and CDR2 YYREEE come from the germline V gene (reference sequence). This CDR3 spans 14 amino acids. CDR3 DNA: TGTGCCAGCAGCCTAGGGGGTTTAGGTCAGCCCCAGCATTTT. Translation gives CASSLGGLGQPQHF.

CDR3: CAISESRGSTDTQYF. CDR3 DNA sequence: TGTGCCATCAGTGAGTCCCGGGGCAGCACAGATACGCAGTATTTT. The rearrangement joins TRBV10-3 to TRBJ2-3; D assignment may be TRBD1 or TRBD2 (5 bases each). The germline CDR1 and CDR2 sequences are ENHRY and SYGVKD. V lost 0 bases, J lost 0 bases, and 7 bases lay in between. The length of the CDR3 is 15 residues.

This sequence joins TRBV6-1 and TRBJ1-3; D may be TRBD1 (5 bases). Between the trimmed V and J ends, which lost 3 bases and 4 bases, there was a span of 22 bases. The CDR3 runs to 18 residues. Germline CDR1 is MNHNS and CDR2 is SASEGT. This chain's CDR3 is CASSDATWGSTAGNTIYF. The CDR3, as DNA: TGTGCCAGCAGTGATGCCACTTGGGGGTCGACGGCAGGAAACACCATATATTTT.

The chain employs TRBV7-9 and TRBJ2-7, with TRBD2 matching 10 bases. This CDR3 spans 15 amino acids. CDR1 is SEHNR, CDR2 FQNEAQ, per germline (reference sequence). Unmatched junction bases numbered 4, after V lost 1 base and J lost 4 bases. The CDR3 is CASSLEAGGGYEQYF. DNA for the CDR3: TGTGCCAGCAGCTTAGAAGCGGGAGGGGGGTACGAGCAGTACTTC.

This chain links TRBV7-3 with TRBJ2-5, with D unresolved. Trimming stripped 2 bases from V and 4 bases from J, with 5 bases between. CDR1 and CDR2 from the germline V gene are SGHTA and FQGTGA. This CDR3 is built from 12 residues. The CDR3 loop reads CASSLLGETQYF. The CDR3 DNA is TGTGCCAGCAGCTTACTCGGAGAGACCCAGTACTTC.

This sequence joins TRBV6-2 or TRBV6-3 and TRBJ1-2; D remains ambiguous. The CDR3 extends over 16 amino acids. The germline gives CDR1 MNHEY, CDR2 SVGEGT. Trimming pared 6 bases from V and 2 bases from J, leaving 19 bases between. CDR3 protein: CASSPPISRRNYGYTF. The CDR3 DNA sequence: TGTGCCAGCAGCCCTCCGATCTCCAGGAGGAACTATGGCTACACCTTC.

V usage is TRBV7-3 and J usage is TRBJ2-3, with 10 bases aligning to TRBD2. V was pared by 4 bases and J by 2 bases, with 3 bases of the junction left unmatched. The V gene's germline CDR1 is SGHTA and CDR2 FQGTGA. This CDR3 has 15 residues. DNA for the CDR3: TGTGCCAGCAGCTGGACTAGCGGATACACAGATACGCAGTATTTT. Its protein product is CASSWTSGYTDTQYF.

The J gene is TRBJ2-6, the V gene TRBV7-2, with D unclear. CDR1 and CDR2 (germline): SGHTA, FQGNSA. The CDR3 covers 14 residues. The V end lost 4 bases, the J end lost 4 bases, and 8 bases lay between the germline ends. The CDR3 spells CASSSYIGANVLTF. The CDR3 DNA sequence: TGTGCCAGCAGCTCTTATATAGGGGCCAACGTCCTGACTTTC. The full variable domain, rest sourced from reference TRBV7-2 and TRBJ2-6, is GAGVSQSPSNKVTEKGKDVELRCDPISGHTALYWYRQSLGQGLEFLIYFQGNSAPDKSGLPSDRFSAERTGGSVSTLTIQRTQQEDSAVYLCASSSYIGANVLTFGAGSRLTVL.

The chain joins TRBV28 to TRBJ1-1, with unresolved D. V gave up 3 bases and J gave up 7 bases, with 12 bases separating them. CDR3 size: 13 residues. Looked up from germline, CDR1 is MDHEN and CDR2 is SYDVKM. The CDR3 DNA reads TGTGCCAGCAGTTTGACGGTTGAGGGTGAAGCTTTCTTT. It specifies CASSLTVEGEAFF.

The rearrangement uses TRBV5-6 and TRBJ2-7, with 8 bases aligning to TRBD1. Germline V gives CDR1 SGHDT, CDR2 YYEEEE. The CDR3 consists of 14 residues. The J segment lost 6 bases and the V segment lost 3 bases, leaving 8 bases of the junction unmatched. CDR3 loop: CASSYRTGRGEQYF. DNA of the CDR3: TGTGCCAGCAGCTACCGGACAGGGCGCGGCGAGCAGTACTTC.

The V gene is TRBV27, the J gene TRBJ2-2; D gene uncertain. Germline CDR1 MNHEY, CDR2 SMNVEV (reference sequence). This CDR3 comprises 14 residues. V gave up 4 bases and J gave up 4 bases, with 10 bases separating them. The CDR3 nucleotides read TGTGCCAGCAGTTACTACCGTGGCACCGGGGAGCTGTTTTTT. This gives the protein CASSYYRGTGELFF.

A few counts support this clone. The chain has TRBV7-8 and TRBJ1-6; 7 bases match TRBD1. Germline V gene lookup returns CDR1 SGHVS and CDR2 FQNEAQ. The CDR3 has 13 amino acids. Trimming took 8 bases from V and 10 from J; bases not matched to a gene: 8. CDR3 sequence reads: CASYRGAGSPLHF. DNA for the CDR3: TGTGCCAGCTACAGGGGAGCGGGATCACCCCTCCACTTT.

This chain connects TRBV7-9 to TRBJ2-1; TRBD2 aligns across 11 bases. The CDR3 is 14 residues long. Germline CDR1 reads SEHNR; CDR2 reads FQNEAQ (reference sequence). The junction had 7 bases not matched to a gene; V was cut back by 10 bases and J by 5 bases. The CDR3 sequence: CANTPGLADNEQFF. The CDR3 DNA reads as TGTGCCAACACCCCGGGACTAGCGGACAATGAGCAGTTCTTC.